Listed below are T cell receptor beta chains from one sample, sequenced in a study of blood T cell repertoires in COVID-19. The protocol was immunoSEQ multiplex PCR, while the TCRdb copy is restricted to in-frame clones and leaves out a portion. The sample contains 400,000 to 500,000 clones, 86% of which appear only once. Sequenced input: peripheral blood. Receptor source: a woman aged 25 to 39 with active or convalescent COVID-19. Both conserved end residues are part of each CDR3. A D gene is named only where the DNA matches it firmly. Rows give clone size only sometimes, using once, few, many, or a class for an expanded clone.

V gene: TRBV5-1; clone size: NA; J gene: TRBJ2-1; D gene: TRBD2; CDR3 DNA: TGCGCCAGCAGCTTGGGGACTAGCGGACTCAGCTCCTACAATGAGCAGTTCTTC; CDR3 protein: CASSLGTSGLSSYNEQFF
V gene: TRBV5-6; clone size: NA; J gene: TRBJ1-1; D gene: NA; CDR3 DNA: TGTGCCAGCAGCTTGGCGGTGATGGAGCAGAACACTGAAGCTTTCTTT; CDR3 protein: CASSLAVMEQNTEAFF
V gene: TRBV10-3; clone size: NA; J gene: TRBJ2-2; D gene: NA; CDR3 DNA: TGTGCCATCAGTGCTCGTTCACAGGACGGGGAGCTGTTTTTT; CDR3 protein: CAISARSQDGELFF
V gene: TRBV28; clone size: NA; J gene: TRBJ2-7; D gene: TRBD1; CDR3 DNA: TGTGCCACCGACAGGGGGGGTTACGAGCAGTACTTC; CDR3 protein: CATDRGGYEQYF
V gene: TRBV2; clone size: few; J gene: TRBJ1-1; D gene: NA; CDR3 DNA: TGTGCCAGCAGTGCGTCGCGGGGGACTGAAGCTTTCTTT; CDR3 protein: CASSASRGTEAFF
V gene: TRBV29-1; clone size: NA; J gene: TRBJ1-1; D gene: NA; CDR3 DNA: TGCAGCGTCAACAGACTGAACACTGAAGCTTTCTTT; CDR3 protein: CSVNRLNTEAFF
V gene: TRBV19; clone size: NA; J gene: TRBJ1-2; D gene: NA; CDR3 DNA: TGTGCCAGTAGTATAGCCGCGGGGTCCCCCGGTGGCTACACCTTC; CDR3 protein: CASSIAAGSPGGYTF
V gene: TRBV30; clone size: NA; J gene: TRBJ2-7; D gene: TRBD2; CDR3 DNA: TGTGCCTGGAGTGTGCGGGGGTACGAGCAGTACTTC; CDR3 protein: CAWSVRGYEQYF
V gene: TRBV15; clone size: NA; J gene: TRBJ1-1; D gene: NA; CDR3 DNA: TGTGCCACCAGCAGGGGGCCATTCCGGCCAAACACTGAAGCTTTCTTT; CDR3 protein: CATSRGPFRPNTEAFF
V gene: TRBV6-4; clone size: NA; J gene: TRBJ2-1; D gene: NA; CDR3 DNA: TGTGCCAGCAGTGAGTCTAGCGCCGGCTCCTACAATGAGCAGTTCTTC; CDR3 protein: CASSESSAGSYNEQFF
V gene: TRBV5-4; clone size: NA; J gene: TRBJ2-3; D gene: TRBD2; CDR3 DNA: TGTGCCAGCAGCTTGGTTAGCGGGAGCACAGATACGCAGTATTTT; CDR3 protein: CASSLVSGSTDTQYF
V gene: TRBV27; clone size: NA; J gene: TRBJ2-5; D gene: NA; CDR3 DNA: TGTGCCAGCAGTTCCCGGGACTTTCAAGAGACCCAGTACTTC; CDR3 protein: CASSSRDFQETQYF
V gene: TRBV2; clone size: NA; J gene: TRBJ1-2; D gene: TRBD1; CDR3 DNA: TGTGCCAGCAGTCGGGACAGCTTAAACTATGGCTACACCTTC; CDR3 protein: CASSRDSLNYGYTF
V gene: TRBV29-1; clone size: NA; J gene: TRBJ2-1; D gene: TRBD2; CDR3 DNA: TGCAGCGTTGGAAAGCGGGAGCCAAGTTACAATGAGCAGTTCTTC; CDR3 protein: CSVGKREPSYNEQFF
V gene: TRBV5-1; clone size: NA; J gene: TRBJ2-7; D gene: TRBD2; CDR3 DNA: TGCGCCAGCAGCTTACTAGCGGGGGGACTCTCCTACGAGCAGTACTTC; CDR3 protein: CASSLLAGGLSYEQYF
V gene: TRBV7-9; clone size: few; J gene: TRBJ1-2; D gene: TRBD1; CDR3 DNA: TGTGCCAGCAGCCCACCGGGACAGATTAACTATGGCTACACCTTC; CDR3 protein: CASSPPGQINYGYTF
V gene: TRBV25-1; clone size: NA; J gene: TRBJ1-1; D gene: NA; CDR3 DNA: TGTGCCAGCAGTGCAACAGGGTACACTGAAGCTTTCTTT; CDR3 protein: CASSATGYTEAFF
V gene: TRBV6-5; clone size: once; J gene: TRBJ1-4; D gene: NA; CDR3 DNA: TGTGCCAGCCGGGGGATAGGTAATGAAAAACTGTTTTTT; CDR3 protein: CASRGIGNEKLFF
V gene: TRBV27; clone size: NA; J gene: TRBJ2-3; D gene: NA; CDR3 DNA: TGTGCCAGCCGGAAGGAACAGTACACAGATACGCAGTATTTT; CDR3 protein: CASRKEQYTDTQYF
V gene: TRBV2; clone size: NA; J gene: TRBJ2-1; D gene: TRBD2; CDR3 DNA: TGTGCCAGCACCGAGGGTACTAGCGGGGGCCTTTCCAGAAATGAGCAGTTCTTC; CDR3 protein: CASTEGTSGGLSRNEQFF
V gene: TRBV5-1; clone size: once; J gene: TRBJ2-2; D gene: TRBD2; CDR3 DNA: TGCGCCAGCAGAGGGACTAGCGTCACCGGGGAGCTGTTTTTT; CDR3 protein: CASRGTSVTGELFF
V gene: TRBV18; clone size: NA; J gene: TRBJ1-1; D gene: NA; CDR3 DNA: TGTGCCAGCTCAGGGGTCACACTGGGGGGAGTGACCTTCACTGAAGCTTTCTTT; CDR3 protein: CASSGVTLGGVTFTEAFF
V gene: TRBV5-4; clone size: NA; J gene: TRBJ1-1; D gene: NA; CDR3 DNA: TGTGCCAGCAGCTTGGCCAATCTTGGAGACACTGAAGCTTTCTTT; CDR3 protein: CASSLANLGDTEAFF
V gene: TRBV5-4; clone size: NA; J gene: TRBJ2-3; D gene: TRBD2; CDR3 DNA: TGTGCCAGCAGCTATACTAGCGGGAGGTCCGCAGATACGCAGTATTTT; CDR3 protein: CASSYTSGRSADTQYF